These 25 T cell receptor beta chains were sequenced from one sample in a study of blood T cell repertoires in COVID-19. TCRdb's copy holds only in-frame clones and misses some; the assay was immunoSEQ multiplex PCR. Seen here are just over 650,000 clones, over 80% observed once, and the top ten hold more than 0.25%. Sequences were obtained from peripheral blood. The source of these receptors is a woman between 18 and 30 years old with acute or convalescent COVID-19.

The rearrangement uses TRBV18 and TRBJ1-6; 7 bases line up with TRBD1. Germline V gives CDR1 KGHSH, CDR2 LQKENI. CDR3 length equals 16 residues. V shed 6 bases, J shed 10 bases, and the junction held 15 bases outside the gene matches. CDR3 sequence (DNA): TGTGCCAGCTCGCCTGCCCGGACAGGATCAGACTCACCCCTCCACTTT. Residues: CASSPARTGSDSPLHF.

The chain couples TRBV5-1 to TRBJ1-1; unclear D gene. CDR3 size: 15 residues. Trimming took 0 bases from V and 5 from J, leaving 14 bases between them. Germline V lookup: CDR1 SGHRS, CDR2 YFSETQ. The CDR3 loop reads CASSLEGPGRTEAFF. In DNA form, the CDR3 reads TGCGCCAGCAGCTTGGAGGGCCCGGGGAGAACTGAAGCTTTCTTT.

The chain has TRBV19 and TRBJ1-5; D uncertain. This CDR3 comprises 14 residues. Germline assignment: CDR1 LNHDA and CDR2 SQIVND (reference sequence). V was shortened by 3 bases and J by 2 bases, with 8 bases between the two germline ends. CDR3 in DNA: TGTGCCAGTAGTATCCTCGGGGGCAATCAGCCCCAGCATTTT. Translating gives CASSILGGNQPQHF.

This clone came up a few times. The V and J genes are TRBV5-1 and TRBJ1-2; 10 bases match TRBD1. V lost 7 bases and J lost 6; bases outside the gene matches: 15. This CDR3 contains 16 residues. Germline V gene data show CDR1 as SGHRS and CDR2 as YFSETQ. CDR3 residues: CASRAGTGVFWDGYTF. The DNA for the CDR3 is TGCGCCAGCCGAGCCGGGACAGGGGTGTTTTGGGATGGCTACACCTTC.

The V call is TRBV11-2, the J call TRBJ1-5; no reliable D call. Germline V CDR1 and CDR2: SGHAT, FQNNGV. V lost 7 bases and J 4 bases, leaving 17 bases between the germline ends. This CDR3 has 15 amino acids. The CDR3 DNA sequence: TGTGCCAGCACCCTTTCCGGAGAACCTAATCAGCCCCAGCATTTT. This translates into CASTLSGEPNQPQHF.

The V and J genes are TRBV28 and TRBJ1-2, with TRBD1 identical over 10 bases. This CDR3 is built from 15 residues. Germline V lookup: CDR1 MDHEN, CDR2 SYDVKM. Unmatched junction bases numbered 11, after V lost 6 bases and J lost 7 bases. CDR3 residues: CASSPMDRGFGGYTF. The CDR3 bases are TGTGCCAGCAGCCCTATGGACAGGGGGTTCGGTGGCTACACCTTC.

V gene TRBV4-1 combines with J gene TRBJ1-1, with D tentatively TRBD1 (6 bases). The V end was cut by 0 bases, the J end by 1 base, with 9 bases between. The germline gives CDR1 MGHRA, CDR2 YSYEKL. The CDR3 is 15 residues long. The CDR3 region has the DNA TGCGCCAGCAGCCAAGATGTACAGGGGAACACTGAAGCTTTCTTT. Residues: CASSQDVQGNTEAFF.

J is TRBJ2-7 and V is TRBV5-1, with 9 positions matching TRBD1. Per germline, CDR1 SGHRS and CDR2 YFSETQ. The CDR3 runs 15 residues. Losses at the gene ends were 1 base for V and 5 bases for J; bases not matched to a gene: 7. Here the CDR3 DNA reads TGCGCCAGCAGCTTGCCCCCGGGACAGGGAAACGAGCAGTACTTC. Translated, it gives CASSLPPGQGNEQYF.

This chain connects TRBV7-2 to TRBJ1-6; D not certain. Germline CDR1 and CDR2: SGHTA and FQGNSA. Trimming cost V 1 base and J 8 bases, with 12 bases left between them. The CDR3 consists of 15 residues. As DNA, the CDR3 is TGTGCCAGCAGCTTAGGTGGTTTTTCGGATTCACCCCTCCACTTT. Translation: CASSLGGFSDSPLHF.

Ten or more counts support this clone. The CDR3 spells CASSLTGGSQPQHF. In nucleotides, the CDR3 is TGTGCCAGCAGCCTGACAGGGGGCAGTCAGCCCCAGCATTTT. The rearrangement joins TRBV6-4 to TRBJ1-5, with 10 bases lining up with TRBD1. CDR1 is MRHNA, CDR2 SNTAGT, per germline. Trimming at V came to 6 bases and at J to 6 bases, leaving 5 bases not matched to a gene. There are 14 residues in the CDR3.

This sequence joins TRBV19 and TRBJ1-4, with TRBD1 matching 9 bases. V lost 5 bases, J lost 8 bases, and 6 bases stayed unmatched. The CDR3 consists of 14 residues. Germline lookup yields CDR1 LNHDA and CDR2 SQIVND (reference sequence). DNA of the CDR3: TGTGCCAGTAGTGCACAGGGGGCCGAAGAAAAACTGTTTTTT. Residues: CASSAQGAEEKLFF.

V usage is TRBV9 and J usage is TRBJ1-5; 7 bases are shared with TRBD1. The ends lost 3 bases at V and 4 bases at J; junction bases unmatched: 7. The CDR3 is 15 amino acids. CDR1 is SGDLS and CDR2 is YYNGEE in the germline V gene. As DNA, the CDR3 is TGTGCCAGCAGCGAAACAGGGGATACTAATCAGCCCCAGCATTTT. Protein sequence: CASSETGDTNQPQHF.

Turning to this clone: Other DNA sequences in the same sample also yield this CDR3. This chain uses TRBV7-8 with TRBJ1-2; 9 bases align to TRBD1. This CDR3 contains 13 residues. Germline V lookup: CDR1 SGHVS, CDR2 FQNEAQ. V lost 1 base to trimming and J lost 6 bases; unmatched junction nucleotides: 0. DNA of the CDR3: TGTGCCAGCAGCTTAGGACAGGGGGATGGCTACACCTTC. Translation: CASSLGQGDGYTF.

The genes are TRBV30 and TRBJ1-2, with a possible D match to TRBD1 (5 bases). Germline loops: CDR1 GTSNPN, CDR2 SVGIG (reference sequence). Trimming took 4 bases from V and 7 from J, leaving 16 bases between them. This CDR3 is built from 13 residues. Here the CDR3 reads CAWKAAGRSGYTF. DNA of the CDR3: TGTGCCTGGAAGGCGGCAGGGAGGAGTGGCTACACCTTC.

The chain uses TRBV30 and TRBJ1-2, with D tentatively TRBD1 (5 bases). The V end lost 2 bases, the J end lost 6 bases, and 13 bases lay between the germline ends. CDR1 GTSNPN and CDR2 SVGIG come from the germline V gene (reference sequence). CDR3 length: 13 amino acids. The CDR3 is CAWSFQQENGYTF. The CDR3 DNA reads TGTGCCTGGAGTTTCCAACAGGAGAATGGCTACACCTTC.

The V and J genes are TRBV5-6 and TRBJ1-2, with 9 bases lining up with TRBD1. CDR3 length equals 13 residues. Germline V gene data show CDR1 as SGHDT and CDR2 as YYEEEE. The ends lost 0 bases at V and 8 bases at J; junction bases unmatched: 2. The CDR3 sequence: CASSLGQGVGYTF. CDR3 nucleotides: TGTGCCAGCAGCTTGGGACAGGGGGTAGGCTACACCTTC. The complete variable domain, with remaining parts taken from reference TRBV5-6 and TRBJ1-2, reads DAGVTQSPTHLIKTRGQQVTLRCSPKSGHDTVSWYQQALGQGPQFIFQYYEEEERQRGNFPDRFSGHQFPNYSSELNVNALLLGDSALYLCASSLGQGVGYTFGSGTRLTVV.

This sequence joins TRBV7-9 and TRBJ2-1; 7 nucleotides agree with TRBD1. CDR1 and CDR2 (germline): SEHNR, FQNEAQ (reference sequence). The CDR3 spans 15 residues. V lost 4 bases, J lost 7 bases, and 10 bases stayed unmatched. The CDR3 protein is CASSSWTGRLNEQFF. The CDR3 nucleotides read TGTGCCAGCAGCTCTTGGACAGGACGTCTGAATGAGCAGTTCTTC.

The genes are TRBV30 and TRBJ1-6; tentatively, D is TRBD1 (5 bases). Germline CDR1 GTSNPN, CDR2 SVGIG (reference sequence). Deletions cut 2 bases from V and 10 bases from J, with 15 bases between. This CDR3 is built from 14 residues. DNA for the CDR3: TGTGCCTGGAGTACTACCTGGGGGGTCTCACCCCTCCACTTT. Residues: CAWSTTWGVSPLHF.

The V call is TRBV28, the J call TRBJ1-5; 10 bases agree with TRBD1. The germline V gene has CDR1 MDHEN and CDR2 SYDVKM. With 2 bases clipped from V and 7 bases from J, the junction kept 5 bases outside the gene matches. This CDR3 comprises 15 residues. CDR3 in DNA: TGTGCCAGCAGTTTAGGGACAGGGGCTAACCAGCCCCAGCATTTT. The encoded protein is CASSLGTGANQPQHF.

The CDR3 DNA reads as TGTGCCAGCAGTTATCGGTGGCGGGGGGGCCCCAATGAGCAGTTCTTC. Translated: CASSYRWRGGPNEQFF. The chain couples TRBV6-2 or TRBV6-3 to TRBJ2-1, with TRBD2 matching 9 bases. The CDR3 totals 16 residues. Unmatched junction bases numbered 9, after V lost 3 bases and J lost 6 bases. The germline V gene has CDR1 MNHEY and CDR2 SVGEGT.

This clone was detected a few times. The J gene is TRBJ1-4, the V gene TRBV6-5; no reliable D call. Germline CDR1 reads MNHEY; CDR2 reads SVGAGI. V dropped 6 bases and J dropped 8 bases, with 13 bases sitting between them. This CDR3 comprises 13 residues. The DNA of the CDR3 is TGTGCCAGCAGCCGCATAGGGAGAGAAAAACTGTTTTTT. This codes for CASSRIGREKLFF.

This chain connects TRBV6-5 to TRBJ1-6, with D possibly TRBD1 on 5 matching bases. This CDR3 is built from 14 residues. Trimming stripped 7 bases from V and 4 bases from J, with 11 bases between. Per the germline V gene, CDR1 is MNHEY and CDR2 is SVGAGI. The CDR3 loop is CASTGGGYNSPLHF. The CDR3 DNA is TGTGCCAGCACCGGGGGGGGTTATAATTCACCCCTCCACTTT.

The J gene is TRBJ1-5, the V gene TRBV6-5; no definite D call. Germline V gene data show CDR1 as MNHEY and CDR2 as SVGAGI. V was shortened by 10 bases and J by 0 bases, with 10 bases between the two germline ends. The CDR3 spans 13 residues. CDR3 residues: CATHRVSNQPQHF. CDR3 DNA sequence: TGTGCCACCCACAGAGTTAGCAATCAGCCCCAGCATTTT.

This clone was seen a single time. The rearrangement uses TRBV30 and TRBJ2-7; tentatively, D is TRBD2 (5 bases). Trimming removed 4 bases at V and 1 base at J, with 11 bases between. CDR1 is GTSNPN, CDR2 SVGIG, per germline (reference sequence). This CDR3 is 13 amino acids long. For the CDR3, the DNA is TGTGCCTGGACTTCGGGAATTTCCTACGAGCAGTACTTC. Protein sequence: CAWTSGISYEQYF.

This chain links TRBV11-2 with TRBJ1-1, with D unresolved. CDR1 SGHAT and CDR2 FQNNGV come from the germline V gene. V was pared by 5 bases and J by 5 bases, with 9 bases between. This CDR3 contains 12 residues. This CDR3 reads CASSPVSTEAFF. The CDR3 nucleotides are TGTGCCAGCAGCCCCGTTTCGACTGAAGCTTTCTTT.